The rows below give T cell receptor beta chains drawn from one sample of a study of cytomegalovirus exposure and HLA in healthy donors. The method was immunoSEQ multiplex PCR; TCRdb's version includes in-frame clones alone and lacks a portion of them. The sample holds approximately 110,000 clones. Sequenced material: PBMCs. These receptors all come from a man aged 25 to 40 in good health and CMV-seronegative. Both conserved end residues are part of each CDR3. The D gene is left open where the match is weak.

j_call v_call d_call cdr3_nt cdr3_aa
TRBJ2-3 TRBV6-5 TRBD1 TGTGCCAGCAGCAGGGACAGAATCAGCTCAGATACGCAGTATTTT CASSRDRISSDTQYF
TRBJ1-2 TRBV6-1 NA TGTGCCAGCAGTGTTACAGGGAGGGAAGGCTACACCTTC CASSVTGREGYTF
TRBJ2-2 TRBV7-2 NA TGTGCCAGCAGCTCTCGGCGGGGGAACACCGGGGAGCTGTTTTTT CASSSRRGNTGELFF
TRBJ2-5 TRBV9 NA TGTGCCAGCAGCTTCTACCCAGGGGGGACGGGAGAGACCCAGTACTTC CASSFYPGGTGETQYF
TRBJ1-3 TRBV6-1 NA TGTGCCAGCAGTAACAGGGTGTCGGCTGGAAACACCATATATTTT CASSNRVSAGNTIYF
TRBJ1-2 TRBV30 TRBD1 TGTGCCTGGAGACATACCGGGACAGTCTATGGCTACACCTTC CAWRHTGTVYGYTF
TRBJ2-1 TRBV10-3 NA TGTGCCATCAGTGATCCAGTCGAACAGGTAGAGCAGTTCTTC CAISDPVEQVEQFF
TRBJ2-2 TRBV7-6 NA TGTGCCAGCAGCTTAGATAGCGGAACGTTCTTCGGGGAGCTGTTTTTT CASSLDSGTFFGELFF
TRBJ2-5 TRBV7-8 NA TGTGCCAGCAGCTGGGGGGTACTAGCCTGGGAAGAGACCCAGTACTTC CASSWGVLAWEETQYF
TRBJ2-2 TRBV7-7 TRBD1 TGTGCCAGCAGCTTACGGGGACAGGGCGGGACCGGGGAGCTGTTTTTT CASSLRGQGGTGELFF
TRBJ1-1 TRBV6-5 NA TGTGCCAGCAGTTACGCCGGGAACACTGAAGCTTTCTTT CASSYAGNTEAFF
TRBJ1-2 TRBV6-1 NA TGTGCCAGCAGTTTCGACAGTCTCTATGGCTACACCTTC CASSFDSLYGYTF
TRBJ2-7 TRBV6-6 TRBD1 TGTGCCAGCAGTTACGATTGGGGACAGGCCTACGAGCAGTACTTC CASSYDWGQAYEQYF
TRBJ1-2 TRBV29-1 NA TGCAGCGTTGTCTCAGGGAACTATGGCTACACCTTC CSVVSGNYGYTF
TRBJ1-5 TRBV6-6 TRBD1 TGTGCCAGCAGTTACTCGACAGGGAATCAGCCCCAGCATTTT CASSYSTGNQPQHF
TRBJ2-7 TRBV6-5 NA TGTGCCAGCAGAACCCGGGATTACGAGCAGTACTTC CASRTRDYEQYF
TRBJ2-5 TRBV5-4 TRBD2 TGTGCCAGCAGCTTGGGTGGTAGCGGGGGGCAAGAGACCCAGTACTTC CASSLGGSGGQETQYF
TRBJ1-4 TRBV7-9 TRBD1 TGTGCCAGCAGCCCGACAGGGACTAATGAAAAACTGTTTTTT CASSPTGTNEKLFF
TRBJ2-2 TRBV19 TRBD1 TGTGCCAGTAGTAGCCCCCGGGACAGCACCGGGGAGCTGTTTTTT CASSSPRDSTGELFF
TRBJ2-1 TRBV9 NA TGTGCCAGCAGCGTAATCCCCCTTTCCAATGAGCAGTTCTTC CASSVIPLSNEQFF
TRBJ2-1 TRBV27 TRBD1 TGTGCCAGCAGTTTGGACAGGGGGGACAATGAGCAGTTCTTC CASSLDRGDNEQFF
TRBJ2-5 TRBV4-1 NA TGCGCCAGCAGCCGGGGGCCCCAAGAGACCCAGTACTTC CASSRGPQETQYF
TRBJ2-3 TRBV9 TRBD2 TGTGCCAGCAGCGTAGGAGCGGGGGAATCAGATACGCAGTATTTT CASSVGAGESDTQYF
TRBJ1-1 TRBV11-2 NA TGTGCCAGCAGCCAAGAACCGGGGACTGAAGCTTTCTTT CASSQEPGTEAFF
TRBJ2-7 TRBV28 TRBD1 TGTGCCAGCCAACGCTCCCTACAGGGGAAAAACGAGCAGTACTTC CASQRSLQGKNEQYF
TRBJ1-5 TRBV15 NA TGTGCCACCAGCTTGACTGGTGGCAATCAGCCCCAGCATTTT CATSLTGGNQPQHF
TRBJ2-5 TRBV7-9 TRBD2 TGTGCCAGCAGCTTACTGGGTAGCGGGGGGCACCAAGAGACCCAGTACTTC CASSLLGSGGHQETQYF
TRBJ2-2 TRBV6-5 NA TGTGCCAGCAGTTACTCCATGAACACCGGGGAGCTGTTTTTT CASSYSMNTGELFF
TRBJ1-2 TRBV4-1 TRBD1 TGCGCCAGCAGCCCAGGACAGGGTTTCAAAAGTGGCTACACCTTC CASSPGQGFKSGYTF
TRBJ2-2 TRBV5-1 NA TGCGCCAGTAACAGGGATCCCGGGGAGCTGTTTTTT CASNRDPGELFF
TRBJ2-7 TRBV30 NA TGTGCCTGGAGCCGGGGGCGGGGGCGACTCTCCTACGAGCAGTACTTC CAWSRGRGRLSYEQYF
TRBJ2-2 TRBV7-2 TRBD1 TGTGCCAGCAGCTTAGGGCACAGGGGGCCCGGGGAGCTGTTTTTT CASSLGHRGPGELFF
TRBJ2-7 TRBV30 TRBD1 TGTGCCTGGAGTCAGGGGGCGGTCGAGCAGTACTTC CAWSQGAVEQYF
TRBJ2-3 TRBV7-9 NA TGTGCCAGCAGCCTTGATGGGACTCACACAGATACGCAGTATTTT CASSLDGTHTDTQYF
TRBJ2-7 TRBV5-8 NA TGTGCCTCTACACCGTGGGACACGACCTACGCGCAGTACTTC CASTPWDTTYAQYF
TRBJ2-5 TRBV30 TRBD2 TGTGCCTGGACCCCGGGACTAGCGGGGGTCGGTCAGTACTTC CAWTPGLAGVGQYF
TRBJ1-2 TRBV18 TRBD1 TGTGCCAGCTCACTGGGACAGCCCTATGGCTACACCTTC CASSLGQPYGYTF
TRBJ2-6 TRBV19 TRBD2 TGTGCCAGTATTGGGAGGGGCGAGGCCAACGTCCTGACTTTC CASIGRGEANVLTF
TRBJ2-1 TRBV11-2 TRBD2 TGTGCCAGCAGCTCCAGACTAGCGGGGGGCAATGAGCAGTTCTTC CASSSRLAGGNEQFF
TRBJ1-1 TRBV7-9 TRBD1 TGTGCCAGCAGCTTTGGACAGGGATGGACTGAAGCTTTCTTT CASSFGQGWTEAFF
TRBJ1-6 TRBV5-1 TRBD1 TGCGCCAGCAGCTTGGGACAGGGAGGCCTACCACCCCTCCACTTT CASSLGQGGLPPLHF
TRBJ1-4 TRBV2 TRBD1 TGTGCCAGCAGTCCCCAGGGGGCGGTCGACGAAAAACTGTTTTTT CASSPQGAVDEKLFF
TRBJ2-1 TRBV18 NA TGTGCCAGCTCGCCACGGGACACCTACAATGAGCAGTTCTTC CASSPRDTYNEQFF
TRBJ2-7 TRBV11-2 NA TGTGCCAGCAGCCCCCCCTCTGTCCGGGACAAGTCCACCTACGAGCAGTACTTC CASSPPSVRDKSTYEQYF
TRBJ2-5 TRBV7-2 TRBD1 TGTGCCAGCAGCTTAGGGACAGGCCAAGAGACCCAGTACTTC CASSLGTGQETQYF
TRBJ2-7 TRBV19 NA TGTGCCAGTAGTGACCTTGGAGGGACAGCCTACGAGCAGTACTTC CASSDLGGTAYEQYF
TRBJ1-1 TRBV6-1 TRBD1 TGTGCCAGCAGTGAAGGGGGCCCCGGGACAGTTGAAGCTTTCTTT CASSEGGPGTVEAFF
TRBJ1-6 TRBV5-8 NA TGTGCCAGCAGCGCATTACGGGGGGGCGCCTATAATTCACCCCTCCACTTT CASSALRGGAYNSPLHF
TRBJ2-6 TRBV5-1 NA TGCGCCAGCAAGGGACACTTGAGCTCTGGGGCCAACGTCCTGACTTTC CASKGHLSSGANVLTF